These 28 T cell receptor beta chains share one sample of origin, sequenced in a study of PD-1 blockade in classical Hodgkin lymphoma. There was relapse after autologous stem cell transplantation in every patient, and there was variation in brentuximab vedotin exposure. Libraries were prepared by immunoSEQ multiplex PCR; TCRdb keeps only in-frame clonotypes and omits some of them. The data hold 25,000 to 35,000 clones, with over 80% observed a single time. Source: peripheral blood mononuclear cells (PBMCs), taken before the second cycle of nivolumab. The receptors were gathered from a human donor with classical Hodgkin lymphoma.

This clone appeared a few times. As DNA, the CDR3 is TGTGCCAGCAGCTCTATGCCGACCTACAGTCTCTATGGCTACACCTTC. Translated: CASSSMPTYSLYGYTF. This chain joins TRBV5-5 and TRBJ1-2; no firm D call. CDR3 length equals 16 residues. Germline assignment: CDR1 SGHKS and CDR2 YYEKEE (reference sequence). Between the trimmed V and J ends, which lost 3 bases and 4 bases, there was a span of 19 bases. The full variable domain, rest sourced from reference TRBV5-5 and TRBJ1-2, is DAGVTQSPTHLIKTRGQQVTLRCSPISGHKSVSWYQQVLGQGPQFIFQYYEKEERGRGNFPDRFSARQFPNYSSELNVNALLLGDSALYLCASSSMPTYSLYGYTFGSGTRLTVV.

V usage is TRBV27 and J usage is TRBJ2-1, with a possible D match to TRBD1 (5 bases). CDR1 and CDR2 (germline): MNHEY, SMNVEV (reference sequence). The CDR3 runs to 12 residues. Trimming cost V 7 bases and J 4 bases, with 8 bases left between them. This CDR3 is CASTGQYNEQFF. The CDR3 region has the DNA TGTGCCAGCACAGGGCAATACAATGAGCAGTTCTTC.

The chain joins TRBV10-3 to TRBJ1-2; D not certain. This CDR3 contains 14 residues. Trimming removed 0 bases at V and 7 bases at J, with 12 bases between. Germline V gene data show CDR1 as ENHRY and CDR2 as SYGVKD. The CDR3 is CAISESMTLAGYTF. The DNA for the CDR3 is TGTGCCATCAGTGAGTCGATGACCCTAGCTGGCTACACCTTC.

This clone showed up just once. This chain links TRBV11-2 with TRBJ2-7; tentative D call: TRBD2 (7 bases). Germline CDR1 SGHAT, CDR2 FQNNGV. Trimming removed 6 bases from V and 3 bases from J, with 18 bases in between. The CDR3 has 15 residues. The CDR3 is CASREMGAGVYEQYF. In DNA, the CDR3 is TGTGCCAGCAGGGAAATGGGGGCGGGAGTCTACGAGCAGTACTTC. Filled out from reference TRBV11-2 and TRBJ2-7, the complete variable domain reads EAGVAQSPRYKIIEKRQSVAFWCNPISGHATLYWYQQILGQGPKLLIQFQNNGVVDDSQLPKDRFSAERLKGVDSTLKIQPAKLEDSAVYLCASREMGAGVYEQYFGPGTRLTVT.

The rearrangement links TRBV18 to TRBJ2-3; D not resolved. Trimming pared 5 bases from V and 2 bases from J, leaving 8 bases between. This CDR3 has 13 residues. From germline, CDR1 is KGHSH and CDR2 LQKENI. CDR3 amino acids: CASSTTYTDTQYF. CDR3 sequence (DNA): TGTGCCAGCTCAACAACATACACAGATACGCAGTATTTT.

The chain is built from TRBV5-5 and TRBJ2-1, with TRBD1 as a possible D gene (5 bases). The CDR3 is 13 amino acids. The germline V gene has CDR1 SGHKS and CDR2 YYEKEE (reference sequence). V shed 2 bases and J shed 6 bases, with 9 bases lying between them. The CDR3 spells CASSFQGFNEQFF. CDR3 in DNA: TGTGCCAGCAGCTTTCAGGGCTTCAATGAGCAGTTCTTC.

CDR3 sequence reads: CASSQVSGEQYF. CDR3 nucleotide sequence: TGTGCCAGCAGCCAAGTCTCAGGGGAGCAGTACTTC. This rearrangement joins TRBV14 to TRBJ2-7, with TRBD1 as a possible D gene (5 bases). The germline CDR1 and CDR2 sequences are SGHDN and FVKESK. V lost 1 base to trimming and J lost 7 bases, with 8 bases between them. This CDR3 region has 12 residues.

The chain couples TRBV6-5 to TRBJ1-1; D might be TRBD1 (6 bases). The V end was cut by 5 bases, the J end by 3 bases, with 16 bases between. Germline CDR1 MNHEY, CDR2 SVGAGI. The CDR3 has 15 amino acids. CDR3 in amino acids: CASSRHRARDTEAFF. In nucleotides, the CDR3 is TGTGCCAGCAGTAGGCACAGGGCTCGGGACACTGAAGCTTTCTTT.

This chain's CDR3 is CASRTVVNSPLHF. CDR3 DNA sequence: TGTGCCAGCAGAACGGTAGTTAATTCACCCCTCCACTTT. The chain combines TRBV28 with TRBJ1-6, with D unresolved. Germline V CDR1 and CDR2: MDHEN, SYDVKM. V shed 6 bases and J shed 6 bases, with 9 bases lying between them. The CDR3 contains 13 residues.

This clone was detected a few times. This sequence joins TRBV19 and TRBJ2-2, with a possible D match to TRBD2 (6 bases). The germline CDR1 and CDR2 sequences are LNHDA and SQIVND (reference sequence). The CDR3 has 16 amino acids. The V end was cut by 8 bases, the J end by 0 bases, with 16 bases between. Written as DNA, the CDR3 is TGTGCCAGTCTGATCTCCGGGACTTCGAACACCGGGGAGCTGTTTTTT. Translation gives CASLISGTSNTGELFF.

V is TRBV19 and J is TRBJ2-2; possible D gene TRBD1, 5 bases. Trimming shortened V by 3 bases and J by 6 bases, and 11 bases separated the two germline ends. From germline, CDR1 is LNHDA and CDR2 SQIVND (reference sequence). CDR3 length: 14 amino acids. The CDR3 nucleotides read TGTGCCAGTAGTATGGGGTTAGGGGCCGGGGAGCTGTTTTTT. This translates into CASSMGLGAGELFF.

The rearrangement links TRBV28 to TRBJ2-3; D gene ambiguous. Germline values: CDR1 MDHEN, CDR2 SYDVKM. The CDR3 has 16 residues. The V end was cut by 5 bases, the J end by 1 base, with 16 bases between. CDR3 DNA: TGTGCCAGCAGTATTCTCTACGGCAGCGGCACAGATACGCAGTATTTT. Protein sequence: CASSILYGSGTDTQYF.

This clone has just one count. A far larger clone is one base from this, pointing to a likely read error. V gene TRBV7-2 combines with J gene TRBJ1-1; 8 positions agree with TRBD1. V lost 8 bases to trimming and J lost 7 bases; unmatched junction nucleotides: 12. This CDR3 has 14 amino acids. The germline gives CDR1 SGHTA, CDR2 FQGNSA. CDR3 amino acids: CASGQAGGRDEAFF. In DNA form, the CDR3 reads TGTGCCAGCGGCCAAGCAGGGGGCCGTGATGAAGCTTTCTTT.

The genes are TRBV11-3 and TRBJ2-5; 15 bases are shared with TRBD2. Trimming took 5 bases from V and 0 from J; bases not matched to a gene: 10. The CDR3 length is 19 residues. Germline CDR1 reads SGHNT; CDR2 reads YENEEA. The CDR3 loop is CASSPRGLAGGPYQETQYF. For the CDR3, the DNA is TGTGCCAGCAGCCCCCGGGGACTAGCGGGGGGCCCGTACCAAGAGACCCAGTACTTC.

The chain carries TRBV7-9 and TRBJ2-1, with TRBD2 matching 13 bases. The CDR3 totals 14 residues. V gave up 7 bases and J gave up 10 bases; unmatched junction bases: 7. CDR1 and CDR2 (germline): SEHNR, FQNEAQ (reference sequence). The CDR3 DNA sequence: TGTGCCAGCACCGGGACTAGCGGGGCGCGGGAGCAGTTCTTC. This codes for CASTGTSGAREQFF.

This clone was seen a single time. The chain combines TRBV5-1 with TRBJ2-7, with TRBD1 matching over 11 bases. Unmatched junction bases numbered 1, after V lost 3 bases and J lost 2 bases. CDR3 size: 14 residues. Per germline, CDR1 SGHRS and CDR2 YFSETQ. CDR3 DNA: TGCGCCAGCAGCTGGACAGGGGGCCCCTACGAGCAGTACTTC. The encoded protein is CASSWTGGPYEQYF.

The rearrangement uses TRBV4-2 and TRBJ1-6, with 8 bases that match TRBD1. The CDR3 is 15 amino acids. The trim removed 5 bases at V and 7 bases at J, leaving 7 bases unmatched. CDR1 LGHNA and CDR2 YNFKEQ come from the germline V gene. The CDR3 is CASSFGQGGNSPLHF. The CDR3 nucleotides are TGTGCCAGCAGCTTCGGACAGGGTGGCAATTCACCCCTCCACTTT.

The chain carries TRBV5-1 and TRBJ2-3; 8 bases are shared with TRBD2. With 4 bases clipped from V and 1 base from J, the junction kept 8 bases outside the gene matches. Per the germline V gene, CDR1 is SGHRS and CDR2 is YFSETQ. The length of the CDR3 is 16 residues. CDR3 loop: CASSPTSGGGTDTQYF. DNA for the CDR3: TGCGCCAGCAGCCCTACTAGCGGAGGAGGCACAGATACGCAGTATTTT.

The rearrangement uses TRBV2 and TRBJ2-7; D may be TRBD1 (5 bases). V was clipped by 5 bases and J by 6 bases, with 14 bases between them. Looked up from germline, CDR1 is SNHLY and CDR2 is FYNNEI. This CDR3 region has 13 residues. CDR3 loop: CASSSSDSLEQYV. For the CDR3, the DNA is TGTGCCAGCAGTTCTTCTGACAGCCTCGAGCAGTACGTC.

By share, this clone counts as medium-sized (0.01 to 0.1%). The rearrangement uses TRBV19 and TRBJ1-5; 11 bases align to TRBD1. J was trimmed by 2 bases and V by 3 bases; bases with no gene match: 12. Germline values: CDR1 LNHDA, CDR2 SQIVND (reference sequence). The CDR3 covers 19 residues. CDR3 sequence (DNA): TGTGCCAGTAGTATTGGGTTTGGACAGGGGGCTTTGGGCAATCAGCCCCAGCATTTT. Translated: CASSIGFGQGALGNQPQHF. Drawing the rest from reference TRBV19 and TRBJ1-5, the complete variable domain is DGGITQSPKYLFRKEGQNVTLSCEQNLNHDAMYWYRQDPGQGLRLIYYSQIVNDFQKGDIAEGYSVSREKKESFPLTVTSAQKNPTAFYLCASSIGFGQGALGNQPQHFGDGTRLSIL.

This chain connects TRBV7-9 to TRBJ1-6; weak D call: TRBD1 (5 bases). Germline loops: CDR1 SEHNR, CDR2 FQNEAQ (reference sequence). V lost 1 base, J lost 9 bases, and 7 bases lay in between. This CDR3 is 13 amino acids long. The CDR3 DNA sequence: TGTGCCAGCAGCTTAGTCGGGGGTTCACCCCTCCACTTT. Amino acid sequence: CASSLVGGSPLHF.

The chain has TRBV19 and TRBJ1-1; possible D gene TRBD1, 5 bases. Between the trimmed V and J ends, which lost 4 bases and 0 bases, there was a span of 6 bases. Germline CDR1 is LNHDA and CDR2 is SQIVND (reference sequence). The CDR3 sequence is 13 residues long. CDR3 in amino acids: CASSTTVNTEAFF. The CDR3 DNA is TGTGCCAGTAGTACGACAGTGAACACTGAAGCTTTCTTT.

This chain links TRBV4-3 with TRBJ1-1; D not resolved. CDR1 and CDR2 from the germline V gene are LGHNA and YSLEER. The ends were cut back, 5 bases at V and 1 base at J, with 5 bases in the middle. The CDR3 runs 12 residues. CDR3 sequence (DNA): TGCGCCAGCAGCGACGCGAACACTGAAGCTTTCTTT. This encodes CASSDANTEAFF.

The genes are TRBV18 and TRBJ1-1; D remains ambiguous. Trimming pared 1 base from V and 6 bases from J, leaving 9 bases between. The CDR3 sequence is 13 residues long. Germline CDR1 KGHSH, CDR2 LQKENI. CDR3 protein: CASSPQVTPEAFF. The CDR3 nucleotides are TGTGCCAGCTCACCACAGGTAACCCCTGAAGCTTTCTTT.

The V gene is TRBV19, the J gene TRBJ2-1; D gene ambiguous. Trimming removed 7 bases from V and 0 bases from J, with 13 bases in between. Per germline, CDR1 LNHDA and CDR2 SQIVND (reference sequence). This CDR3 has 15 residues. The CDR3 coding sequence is TGTGCCAGTAATCGGCAGGCCGTCTCCTACAATGAGCAGTTCTTC. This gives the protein CASNRQAVSYNEQFF. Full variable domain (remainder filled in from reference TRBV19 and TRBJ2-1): DGGITQSPKYLFRKEGQNVTLSCEQNLNHDAMYWYRQDPGQGLRLIYYSQIVNDFQKGDIAEGYSVSREKKESFPLTVTSAQKNPTAFYLCASNRQAVSYNEQFFGPGTRLTVL.

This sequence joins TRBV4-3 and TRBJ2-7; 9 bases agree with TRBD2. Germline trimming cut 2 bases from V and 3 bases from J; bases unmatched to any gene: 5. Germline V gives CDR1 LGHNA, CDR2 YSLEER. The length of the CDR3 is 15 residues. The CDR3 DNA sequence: TGCGCCAGCAGCCAATTGGCTAGCGGGAACTACGAGCAGTACTTC. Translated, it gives CASSQLASGNYEQYF.

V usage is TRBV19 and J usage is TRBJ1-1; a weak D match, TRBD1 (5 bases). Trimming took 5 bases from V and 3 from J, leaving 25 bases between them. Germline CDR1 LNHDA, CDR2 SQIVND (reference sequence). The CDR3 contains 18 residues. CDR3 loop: CASSSTGGGRGGYTEAFF. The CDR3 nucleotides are TGTGCCAGTAGTTCGACTGGGGGAGGCCGGGGAGGGTACACTGAAGCTTTCTTT.

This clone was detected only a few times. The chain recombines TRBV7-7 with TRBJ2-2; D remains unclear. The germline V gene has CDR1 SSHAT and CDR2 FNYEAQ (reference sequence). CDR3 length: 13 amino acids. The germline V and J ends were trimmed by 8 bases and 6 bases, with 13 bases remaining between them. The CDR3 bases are TGTGCCAGCGGCTCGGAGTGGGCCGGGGAGCTGTTTTTT. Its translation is CASGSEWAGELFF.